The following is a TCR beta chain sequence with its context. CDR1 is SGHTA and CDR2 is FQGTGA in the germline V gene. Trimming removed 3 bases from V and 1 base from J, with 12 bases in between. The CDR3 covers 15 residues. TCRdb reprocessed the 5' RACE reads via MiXCR and lists one record per CDR3 protein. This table has around 100,000 distinct CDR3 sequences, approximately 18% appearing once. The sample belongs to a study of T cells of healthy individuals. The chain uses TRBV7-3 and TRBJ1-1; TRBD1 might be the D (5 bases). This clonotype was obtained from a human donor in good health. CDR3 residues: CASSFLGGANTEAFF. The CDR3 bases are TGTGCCAGCAGCTTCTTGGGTGGGGCGAACACTGAAGCTTTCTTT.